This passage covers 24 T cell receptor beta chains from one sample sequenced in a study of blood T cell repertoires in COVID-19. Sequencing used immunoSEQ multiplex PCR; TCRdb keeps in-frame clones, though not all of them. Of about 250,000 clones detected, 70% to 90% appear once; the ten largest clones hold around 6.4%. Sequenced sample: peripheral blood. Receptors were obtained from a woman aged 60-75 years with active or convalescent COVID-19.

The CDR3 nucleotides read TGTGCCTGGAGAGATATTACGGGACAGGGGGCAGGCGAGCAGTACGTC. Translation gives CAWRDITGQGAGEQYV. The V and J genes are TRBV30 and TRBJ2-7, with TRBD1 matching over 12 bases. V lost 3 bases, J lost 6 bases, and 12 bases stayed unmatched. Germline-derived CDR1 and CDR2 are GTSNPN and SVGIG (reference sequence). CDR3 length: 16 amino acids.

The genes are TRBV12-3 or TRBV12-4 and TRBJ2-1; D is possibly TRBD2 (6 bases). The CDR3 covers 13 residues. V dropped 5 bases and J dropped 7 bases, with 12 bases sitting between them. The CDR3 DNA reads TGTGCCAGCAGTGGACTGGCGGGGAATGAGCAGTTCTTC. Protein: CASSGLAGNEQFF.

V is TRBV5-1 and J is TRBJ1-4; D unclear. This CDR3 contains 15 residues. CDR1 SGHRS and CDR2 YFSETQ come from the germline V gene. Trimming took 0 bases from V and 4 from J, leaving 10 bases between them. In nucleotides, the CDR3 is TGCGCCAGCAGCTTGGGGAGCTTCCATAATGAAAAACTGTTTTTT. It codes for CASSLGSFHNEKLFF.

The CDR3 loop reads CASSPGTPVQHF. CDR3 sequence (DNA): TGTGCCAGTAGTCCCGGGACACCCGTACAGCATTTT. The V and J genes are TRBV19 and TRBJ1-5; D possibly corresponds to TRBD1 (6 bases). Trimming removed 5 bases from V and 13 bases from J, with 15 bases in between. The CDR3 loop spans 12 amino acids. The germline V gene encodes CDR1 LNHDA and CDR2 SQIVND (reference sequence).

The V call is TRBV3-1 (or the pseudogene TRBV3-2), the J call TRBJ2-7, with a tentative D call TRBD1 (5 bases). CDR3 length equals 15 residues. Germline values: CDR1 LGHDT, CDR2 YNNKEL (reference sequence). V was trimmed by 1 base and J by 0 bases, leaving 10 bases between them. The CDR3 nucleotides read TGTGCCAGCAGCCAAGGCCTGGGGCCCTCCTACGAGCAGTACGTC. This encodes CASSQGLGPSYEQYV.

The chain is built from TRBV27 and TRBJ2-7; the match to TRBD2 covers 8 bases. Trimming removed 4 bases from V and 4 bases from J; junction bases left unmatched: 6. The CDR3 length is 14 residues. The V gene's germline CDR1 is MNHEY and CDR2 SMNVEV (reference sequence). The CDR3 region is CASSSSGRVYEQYF. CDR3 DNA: TGTGCCAGCAGTTCCAGCGGGAGAGTATACGAGCAGTACTTC.

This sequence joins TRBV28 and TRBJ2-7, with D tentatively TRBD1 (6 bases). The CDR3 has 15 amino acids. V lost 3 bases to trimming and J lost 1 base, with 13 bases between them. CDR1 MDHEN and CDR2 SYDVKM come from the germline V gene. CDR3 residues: CASSFRDRLSYEQYF. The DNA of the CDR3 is TGTGCCAGCAGTTTCCGAGACAGGTTATCCTACGAGCAGTACTTC.

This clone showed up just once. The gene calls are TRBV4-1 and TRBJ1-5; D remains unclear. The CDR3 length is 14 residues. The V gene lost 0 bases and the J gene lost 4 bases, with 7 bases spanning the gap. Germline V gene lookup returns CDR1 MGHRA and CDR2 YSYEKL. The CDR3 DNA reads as TGCGCCAGCAGCCAAGATACACCTAATCAGCCCCAGCATTTT. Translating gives CASSQDTPNQPQHF.

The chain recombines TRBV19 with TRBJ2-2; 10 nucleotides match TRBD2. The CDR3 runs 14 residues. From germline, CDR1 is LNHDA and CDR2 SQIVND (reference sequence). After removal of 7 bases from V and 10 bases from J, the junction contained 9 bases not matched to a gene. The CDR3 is CASNQGLANLELFF. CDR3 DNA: TGTGCCAGTAATCAGGGACTAGCGAATCTGGAGCTGTTTTTT.

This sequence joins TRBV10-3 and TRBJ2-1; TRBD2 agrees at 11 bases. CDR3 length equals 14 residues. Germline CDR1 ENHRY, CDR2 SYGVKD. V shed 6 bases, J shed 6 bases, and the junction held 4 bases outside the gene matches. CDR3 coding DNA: TGTGCCATCAGGATGACTAGCGGGGCCAATGAGCAGTTCTTC. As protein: CAIRMTSGANEQFF.

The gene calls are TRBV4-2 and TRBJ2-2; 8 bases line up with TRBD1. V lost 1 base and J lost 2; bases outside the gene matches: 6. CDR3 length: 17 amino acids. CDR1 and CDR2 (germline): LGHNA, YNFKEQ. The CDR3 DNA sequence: TGTGCCAGCAGCCAAGGGGCAGGGGGCTTTAACACCGGGGAGCTGTTTTTT. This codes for CASSQGAGGFNTGELFF.

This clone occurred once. CDR3 bases: TGTGCCAGCAGCCAAGATCTTGTGGCTAGCGGGAGGTACTCCTACAATGAGCAGTTCTTC. Encoded protein: CASSQDLVASGRYSYNEQFF. V is TRBV3-1 (or the pseudogene TRBV3-2) and J is TRBJ2-1; 11 bases line up with TRBD2. Unmatched junction bases numbered 10, after V lost 0 bases and J lost 0 bases. The CDR3 totals 20 residues. Germline-derived CDR1 and CDR2 are LGHDT and YNNKEL (reference sequence).

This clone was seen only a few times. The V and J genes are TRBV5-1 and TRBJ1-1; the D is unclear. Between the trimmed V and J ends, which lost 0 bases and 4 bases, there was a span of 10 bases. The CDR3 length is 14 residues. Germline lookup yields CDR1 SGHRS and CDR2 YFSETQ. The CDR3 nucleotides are TGCGCCAGCAGCTTGGACGGGGATTCCACTGAAGCTTTCTTT. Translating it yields CASSLDGDSTEAFF.

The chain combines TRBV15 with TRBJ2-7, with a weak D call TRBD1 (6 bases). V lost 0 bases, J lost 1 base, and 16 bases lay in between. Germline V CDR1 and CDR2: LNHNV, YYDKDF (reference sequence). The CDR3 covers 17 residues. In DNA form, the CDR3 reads TGTGCCACCAGCAGAGAAGGGACACCTTGGGGATCCTACGAGCAGTACGTC. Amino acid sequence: CATSREGTPWGSYEQYV.

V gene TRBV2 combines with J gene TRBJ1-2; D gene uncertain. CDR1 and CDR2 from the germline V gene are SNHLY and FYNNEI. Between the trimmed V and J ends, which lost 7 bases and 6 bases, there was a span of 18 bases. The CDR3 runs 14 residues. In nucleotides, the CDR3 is TGTGCCAGCATCCGACTTGCCGTCCTCCATGGCTACACCTTC. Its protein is CASIRLAVLHGYTF.

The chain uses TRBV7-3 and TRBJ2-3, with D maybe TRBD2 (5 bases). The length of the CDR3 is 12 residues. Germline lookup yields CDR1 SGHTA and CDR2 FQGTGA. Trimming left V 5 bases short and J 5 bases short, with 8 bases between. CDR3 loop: CASSPEGDTQYF. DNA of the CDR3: TGTGCCAGCAGCCCCGAGGGAGATACGCAGTATTTT.

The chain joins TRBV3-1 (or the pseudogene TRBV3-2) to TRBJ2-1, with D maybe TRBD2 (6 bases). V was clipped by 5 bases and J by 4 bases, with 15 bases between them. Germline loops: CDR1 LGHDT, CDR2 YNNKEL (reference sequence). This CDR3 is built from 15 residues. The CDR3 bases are TGTGCCAGCAGCTCCGCACGGGACTTATACAATGAGCAGTTCTTC. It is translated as CASSSARDLYNEQFF.

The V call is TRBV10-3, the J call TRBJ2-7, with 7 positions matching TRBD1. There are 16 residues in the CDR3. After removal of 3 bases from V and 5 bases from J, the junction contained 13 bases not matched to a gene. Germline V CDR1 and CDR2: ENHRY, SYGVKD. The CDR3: CAISDKIDRVTHEQYV. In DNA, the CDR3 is TGTGCCATCAGTGACAAAATTGACAGGGTGACCCACGAGCAGTACGTC.

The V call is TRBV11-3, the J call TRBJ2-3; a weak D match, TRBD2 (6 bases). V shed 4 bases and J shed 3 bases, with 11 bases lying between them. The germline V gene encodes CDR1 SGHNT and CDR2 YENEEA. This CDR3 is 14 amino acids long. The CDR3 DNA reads TGTGCCAGCAGCTCAATTCGGGGGACAGATACGCAGTATTTT. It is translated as CASSSIRGTDTQYF. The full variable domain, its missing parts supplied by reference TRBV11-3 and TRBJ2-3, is EAGVVQSPRYKIIEKKQPVAFWCNPISGHNTLYWYLQNLGQGPELLIRYENEEAVDDSQLPKDRFSAERLKGVDSTLKIQPAELGDSAVYLCASSSIRGTDTQYFGPGTRLTVL.

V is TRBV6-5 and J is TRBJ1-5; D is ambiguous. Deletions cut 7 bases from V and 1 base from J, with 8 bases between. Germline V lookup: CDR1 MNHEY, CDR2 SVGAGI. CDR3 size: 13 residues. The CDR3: CASTSDSNQPQHF. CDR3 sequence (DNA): TGTGCCAGCACTAGTGACAGCAATCAGCCCCAGCATTTT.

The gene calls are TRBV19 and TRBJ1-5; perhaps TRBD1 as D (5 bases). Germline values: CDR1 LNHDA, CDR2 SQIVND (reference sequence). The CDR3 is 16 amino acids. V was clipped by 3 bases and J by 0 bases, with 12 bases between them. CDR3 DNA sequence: TGTGCCAGTAGTATGGAAGGGGCTAATAGCAATCAGCCCCAGCATTTT. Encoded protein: CASSMEGANSNQPQHF.

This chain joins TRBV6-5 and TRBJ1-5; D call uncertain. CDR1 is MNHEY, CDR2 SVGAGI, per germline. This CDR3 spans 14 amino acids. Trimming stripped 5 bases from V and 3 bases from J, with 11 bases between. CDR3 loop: CASSSTLFNQPQHF. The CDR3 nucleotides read TGTGCCAGCAGTAGCACGTTATTCAATCAGCCCCAGCATTTT.

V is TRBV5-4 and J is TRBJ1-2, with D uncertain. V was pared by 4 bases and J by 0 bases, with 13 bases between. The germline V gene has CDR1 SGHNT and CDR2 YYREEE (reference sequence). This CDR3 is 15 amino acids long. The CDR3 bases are TGTGCCAGCAGCCACACCATCAACCCTAACTATGGCTACACCTTC. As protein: CASSHTINPNYGYTF.

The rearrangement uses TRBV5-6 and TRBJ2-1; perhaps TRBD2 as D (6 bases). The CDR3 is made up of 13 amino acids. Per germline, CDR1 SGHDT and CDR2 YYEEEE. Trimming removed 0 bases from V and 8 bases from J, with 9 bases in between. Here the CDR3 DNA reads TGTGCCAGCAGCTTGGCACCGGGGGATGAGCAGTTCTTC. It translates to CASSLAPGDEQFF.